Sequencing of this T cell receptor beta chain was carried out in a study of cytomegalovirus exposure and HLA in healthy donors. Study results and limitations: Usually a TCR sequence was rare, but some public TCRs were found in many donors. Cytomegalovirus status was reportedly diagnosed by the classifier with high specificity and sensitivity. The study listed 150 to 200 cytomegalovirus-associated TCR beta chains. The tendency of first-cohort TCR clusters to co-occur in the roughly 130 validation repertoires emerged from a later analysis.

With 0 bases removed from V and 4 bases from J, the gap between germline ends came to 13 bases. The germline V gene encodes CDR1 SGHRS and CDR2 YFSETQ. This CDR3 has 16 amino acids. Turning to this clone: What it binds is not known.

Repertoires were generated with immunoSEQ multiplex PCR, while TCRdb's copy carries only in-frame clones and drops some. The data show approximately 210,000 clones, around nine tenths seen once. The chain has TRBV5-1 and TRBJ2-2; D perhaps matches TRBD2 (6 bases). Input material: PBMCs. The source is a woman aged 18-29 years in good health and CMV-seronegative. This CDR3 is CASSLGGARVTGELFF. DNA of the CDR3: TGCGCCAGCAGCTTGGGCGGGGCGCGAGTCACCGGGGAGCTGTTTTTT. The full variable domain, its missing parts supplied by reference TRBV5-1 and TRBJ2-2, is KAGVTQTPRYLIKTRGQQVTLSCSPISGHRSVSWYQQTPGQGLQFLFEYFSETQRNKGNFPGRFSGRQFSNSRSEMNVSTLELGDSALYLCASSLGGARVTGELFFGEGSRLTVL.